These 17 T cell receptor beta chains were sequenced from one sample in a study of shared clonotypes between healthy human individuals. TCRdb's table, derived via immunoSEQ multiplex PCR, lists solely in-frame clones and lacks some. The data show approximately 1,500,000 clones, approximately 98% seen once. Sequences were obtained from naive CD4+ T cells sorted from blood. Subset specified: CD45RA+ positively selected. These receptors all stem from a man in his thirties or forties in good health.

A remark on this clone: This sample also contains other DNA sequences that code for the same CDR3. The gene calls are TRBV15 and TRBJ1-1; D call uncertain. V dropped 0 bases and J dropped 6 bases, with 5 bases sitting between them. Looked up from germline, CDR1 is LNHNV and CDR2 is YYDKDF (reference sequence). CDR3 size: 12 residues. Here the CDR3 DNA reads TGTGCCACCAGCAGAGATCTGGCTGAAGCTTTCTTT. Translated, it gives CATSRDLAEAFF.

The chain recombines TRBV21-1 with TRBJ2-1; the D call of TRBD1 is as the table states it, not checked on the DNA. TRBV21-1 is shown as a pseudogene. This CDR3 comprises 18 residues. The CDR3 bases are TGTGCCAGCAGCAACGCCGAGGGACAGTATGGAAGCTACAATGAGCAGTTCTTC. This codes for CASSNAEGQYGSYNEQFF.

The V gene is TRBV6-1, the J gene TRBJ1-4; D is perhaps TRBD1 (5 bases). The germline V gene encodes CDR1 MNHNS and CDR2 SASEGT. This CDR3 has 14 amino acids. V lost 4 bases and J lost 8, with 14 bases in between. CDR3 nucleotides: TGTGCCAGCAGTGGGGGCCAAACGTACGAAAAACTGTTTTTT. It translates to CASSGGQTYEKLFF.

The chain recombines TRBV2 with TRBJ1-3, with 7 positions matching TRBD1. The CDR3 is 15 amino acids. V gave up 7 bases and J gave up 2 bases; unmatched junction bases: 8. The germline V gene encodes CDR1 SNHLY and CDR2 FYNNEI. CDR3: CASKRQGGPGNTIYF. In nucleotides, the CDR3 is TGTGCCAGCAAACGACAGGGTGGCCCTGGAAACACCATATATTTT. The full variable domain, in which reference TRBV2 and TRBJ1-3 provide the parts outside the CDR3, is EPEVTQTPSHQVTQMGQEVILRCVPISNHLYFYWYRQILGQKVEFLVSFYNNEISEKSEIFDDQFSVERPDGSNFTLKIRSTKLEDSAMYFCASKRQGGPGNTIYFGEGSWLTVV.

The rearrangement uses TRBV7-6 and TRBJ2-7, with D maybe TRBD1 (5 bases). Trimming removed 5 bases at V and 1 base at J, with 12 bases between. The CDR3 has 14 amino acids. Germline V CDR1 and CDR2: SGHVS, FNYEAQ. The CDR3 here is CASSPTDISYEQYF. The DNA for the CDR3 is TGTGCCAGCAGCCCGACGGACATTTCCTACGAGCAGTACTTC. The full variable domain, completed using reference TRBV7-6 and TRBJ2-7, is GAGVSQSPRYKVTKRGQDVALRCDPISGHVSLYWYRQALGQGPEFLTYFNYEAQQDKSGLPNDRFSAERPEGSISTLTIQRTEQRDSAMYRCASSPTDISYEQYFGPGTRLTVT.

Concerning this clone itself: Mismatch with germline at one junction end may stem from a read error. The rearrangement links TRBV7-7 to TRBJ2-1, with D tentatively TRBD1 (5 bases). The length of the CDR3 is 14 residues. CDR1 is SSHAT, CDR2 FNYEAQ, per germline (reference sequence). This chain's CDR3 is CASSSVSRASEQFF. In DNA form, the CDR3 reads TGTGCTAGCAGCTCAGTATCCAGGGCGAGTGAGCAGTTCTTC.

The CDR3 DNA reads as TGTGCCAGCAGCCGACGGCAAGGGGAGACCCAGTACTTC. It translates to CASSRRQGETQYF. The chain couples TRBV14 to TRBJ2-5; no clear D. This CDR3 contains 13 residues. CDR1 SGHDN and CDR2 FVKESK come from the germline V gene. Trimming shortened V by 4 bases and J by 5 bases, and 11 bases separated the two germline ends.

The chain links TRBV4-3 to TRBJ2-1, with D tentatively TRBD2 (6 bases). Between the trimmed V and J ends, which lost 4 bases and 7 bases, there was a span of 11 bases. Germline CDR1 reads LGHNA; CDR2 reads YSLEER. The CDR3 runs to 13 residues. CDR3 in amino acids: CASSLWGGNEQFF. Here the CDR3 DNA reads TGCGCCAGCAGCCTCTGGGGAGGAAATGAGCAGTTCTTC.

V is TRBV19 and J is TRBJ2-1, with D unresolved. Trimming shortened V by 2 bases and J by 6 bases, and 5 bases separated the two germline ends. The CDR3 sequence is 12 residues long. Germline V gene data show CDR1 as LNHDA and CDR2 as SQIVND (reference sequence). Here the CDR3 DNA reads TGTGCCAGTAGTATATATAGCAATGAGCAGTTCTTC. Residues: CASSIYSNEQFF. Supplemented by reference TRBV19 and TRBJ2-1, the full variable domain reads DGGITQSPKYLFRKEGQNVTLSCEQNLNHDAMYWYRQDPGQGLRLIYYSQIVNDFQKGDIAEGYSVSREKKESFPLTVTSAQKNPTAFYLCASSIYSNEQFFGPGTRLTVL.

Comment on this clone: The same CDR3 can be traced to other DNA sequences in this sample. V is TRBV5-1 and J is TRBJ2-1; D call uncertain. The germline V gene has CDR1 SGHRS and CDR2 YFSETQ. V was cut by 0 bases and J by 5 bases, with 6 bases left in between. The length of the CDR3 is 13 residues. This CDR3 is CASSLGDNNEQFF. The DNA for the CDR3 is TGCGCCAGCAGCTTGGGAGACAACAATGAGCAGTTCTTC.

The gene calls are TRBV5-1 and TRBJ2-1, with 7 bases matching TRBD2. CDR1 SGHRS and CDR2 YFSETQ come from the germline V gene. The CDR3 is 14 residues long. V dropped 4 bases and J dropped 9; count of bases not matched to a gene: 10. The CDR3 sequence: CASSRQPGGSEQFF. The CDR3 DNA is TGCGCCAGCAGCAGACAGCCCGGGGGGTCTGAGCAGTTCTTC.

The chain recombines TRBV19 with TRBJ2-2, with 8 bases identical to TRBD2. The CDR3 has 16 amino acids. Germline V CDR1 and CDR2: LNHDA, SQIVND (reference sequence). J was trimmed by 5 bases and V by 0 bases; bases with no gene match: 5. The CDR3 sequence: CASSIDTSGSTGELFF. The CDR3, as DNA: TGTGCCAGTAGTATAGATACCAGCGGGAGTACCGGGGAGCTGTTTTTT.

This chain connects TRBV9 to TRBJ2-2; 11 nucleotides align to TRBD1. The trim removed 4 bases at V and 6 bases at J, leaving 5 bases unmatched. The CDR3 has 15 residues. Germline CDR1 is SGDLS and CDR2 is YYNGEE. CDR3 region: CASSPGQGVAGELFF. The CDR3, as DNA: TGTGCCAGCAGCCCGGGACAGGGGGTTGCCGGGGAGCTGTTTTTT.

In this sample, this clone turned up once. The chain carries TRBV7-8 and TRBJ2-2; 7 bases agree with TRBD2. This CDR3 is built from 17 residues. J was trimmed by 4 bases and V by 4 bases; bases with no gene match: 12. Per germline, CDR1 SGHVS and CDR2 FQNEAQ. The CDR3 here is CASSSTGPGLGTGELFF. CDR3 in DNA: TGTGCCAGCAGCTCCACCGGCCCCGGACTAGGCACCGGGGAGCTGTTTTTT.

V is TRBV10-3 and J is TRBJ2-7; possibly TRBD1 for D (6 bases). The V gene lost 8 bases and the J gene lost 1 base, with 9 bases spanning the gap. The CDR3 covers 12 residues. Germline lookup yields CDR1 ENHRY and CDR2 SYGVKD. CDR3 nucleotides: TGTGCCATCGCAGGGGCGTCCTACGAGCAGTACTTC. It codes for CAIAGASYEQYF.

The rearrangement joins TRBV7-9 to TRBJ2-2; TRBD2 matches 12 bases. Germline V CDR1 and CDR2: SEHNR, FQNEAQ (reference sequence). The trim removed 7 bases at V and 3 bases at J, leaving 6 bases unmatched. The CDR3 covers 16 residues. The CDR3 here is CASNLRLAGDTGELFF. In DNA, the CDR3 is TGTGCCAGCAACCTACGACTAGCGGGAGACACCGGGGAGCTGTTTTTT.

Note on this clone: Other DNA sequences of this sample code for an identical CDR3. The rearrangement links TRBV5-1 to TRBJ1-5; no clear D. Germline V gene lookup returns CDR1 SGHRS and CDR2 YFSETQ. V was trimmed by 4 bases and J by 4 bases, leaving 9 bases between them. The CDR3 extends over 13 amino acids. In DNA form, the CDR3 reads TGCGCCAGCAGCGTGGACGGGAATCAGCCCCAGCATTTT. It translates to CASSVDGNQPQHF.